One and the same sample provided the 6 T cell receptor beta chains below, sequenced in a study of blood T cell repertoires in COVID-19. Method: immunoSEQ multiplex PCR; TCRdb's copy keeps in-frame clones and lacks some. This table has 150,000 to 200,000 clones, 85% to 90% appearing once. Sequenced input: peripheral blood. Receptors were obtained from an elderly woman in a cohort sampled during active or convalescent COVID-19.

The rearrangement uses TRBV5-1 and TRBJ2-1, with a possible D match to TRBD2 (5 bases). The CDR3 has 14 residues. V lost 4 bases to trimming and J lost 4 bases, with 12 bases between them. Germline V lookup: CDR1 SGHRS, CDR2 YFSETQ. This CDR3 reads CASSLSVRYNEQFF. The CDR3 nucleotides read TGCGCCAGCAGCCTTAGCGTCCGGTACAATGAGCAGTTCTTC.

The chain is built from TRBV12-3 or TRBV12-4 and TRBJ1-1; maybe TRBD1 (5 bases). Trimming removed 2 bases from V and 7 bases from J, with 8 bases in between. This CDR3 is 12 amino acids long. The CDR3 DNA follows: TGTGCCAGCAGTTTAAGGCAGGGTGAAGCTTTCTTT. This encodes CASSLRQGEAFF.

CDR3 coding DNA: TGTGCCAGCTCACCGACTAGCGGGGTTCTTCAGTACTTC. It yields the protein CASSPTSGVLQYF. The J gene is TRBJ2-4, the V gene TRBV18, with 11 bases aligning to TRBD2. J was trimmed by 11 bases and V by 3 bases; bases with no gene match: 3. Per the germline V gene, CDR1 is KGHSH and CDR2 is LQKENI. The CDR3 is made up of 13 amino acids. Drawing the rest from reference TRBV18 and TRBJ2-4, the complete variable domain is NAGVMQNPRHLVRRRGQEARLRCSPMKGHSHVYWYRQLPEEGLKFMVYLQKENIIDESGMPKERFSAEFPKEGPSILRIQQVVRGDSAAYFCASSPTSGVLQYFGAGTRLSVL.

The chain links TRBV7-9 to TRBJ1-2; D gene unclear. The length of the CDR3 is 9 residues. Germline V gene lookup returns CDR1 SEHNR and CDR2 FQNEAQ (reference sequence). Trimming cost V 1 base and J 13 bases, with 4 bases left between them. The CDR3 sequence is CASSLVSTF. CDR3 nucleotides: TGTGCCAGCAGCTTAGTATCCACCTTC.

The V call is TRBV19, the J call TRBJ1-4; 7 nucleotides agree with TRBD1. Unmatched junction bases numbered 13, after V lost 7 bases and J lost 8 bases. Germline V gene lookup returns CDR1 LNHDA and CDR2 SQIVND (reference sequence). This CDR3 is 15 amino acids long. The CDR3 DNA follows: TGTGCCAGTATCAATGGAGGGGGCGTGAGCGAAAAACTGTTTTTT. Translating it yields CASINGGGVSEKLFF.

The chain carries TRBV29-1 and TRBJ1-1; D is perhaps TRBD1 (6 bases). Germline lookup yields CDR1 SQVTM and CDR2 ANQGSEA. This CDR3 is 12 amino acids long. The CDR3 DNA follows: TGCGGAGTCATCAGAGGGGGCACTGAAGCTTTCTTT. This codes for CGVIRGGTEAFF.